This TCR beta chain came from a study of blood T cell repertoires in COVID-19. Some clones are missing from TCRdb's copy, which holds only in-frame ones; the method was immunoSEQ multiplex PCR. The sample shows 350,000 to 450,000 clones, about 88% of them seen only once. The V and J ends lost 4 bases and 9 bases respectively, with 19 bases between them. Per germline, CDR1 MNHNS and CDR2 SASEGT. The CDR3 has 16 residues. This clone was seen a single time. The sample comprised peripheral blood. This TCR was recovered from a woman aged 40 to 50 with COVID-19, enrolled during active disease. This chain uses TRBV6-1 with TRBJ1-6; D may be TRBD1 (6 bases). The chain's CDR3 is CASSAPRGAVGSPLHF. The CDR3 bases are TGTGCCAGCAGTGCCCCCAGGGGTGCCGTGGGTTCACCCCTCCACTTT.